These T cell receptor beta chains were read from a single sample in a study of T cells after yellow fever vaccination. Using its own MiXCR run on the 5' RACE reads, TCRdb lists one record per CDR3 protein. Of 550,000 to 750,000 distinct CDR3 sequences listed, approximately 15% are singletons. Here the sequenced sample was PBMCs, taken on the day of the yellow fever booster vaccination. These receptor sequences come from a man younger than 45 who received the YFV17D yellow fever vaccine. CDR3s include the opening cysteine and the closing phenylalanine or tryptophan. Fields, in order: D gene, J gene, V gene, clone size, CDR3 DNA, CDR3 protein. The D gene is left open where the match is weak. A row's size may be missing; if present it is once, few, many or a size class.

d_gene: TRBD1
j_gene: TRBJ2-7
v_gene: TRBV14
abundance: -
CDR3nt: TGTGCCAGCAGCCAAGACAGGACAGGGTACGAGCAGTACTTC
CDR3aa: CASSQDRTGYEQYF

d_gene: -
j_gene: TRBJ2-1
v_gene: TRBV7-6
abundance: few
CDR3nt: TGTGCCAGCAGCTTAGCAGGCATCGAGCAGTTCTTC
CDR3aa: CASSLAGIEQFF

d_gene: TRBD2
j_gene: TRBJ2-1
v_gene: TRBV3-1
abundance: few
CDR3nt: TGTGCCAGCAGCCAAGCCAGCCTGACTAGCGGGAGAAATGAGCAGTTCTTC
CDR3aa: CASSQASLTSGRNEQFF

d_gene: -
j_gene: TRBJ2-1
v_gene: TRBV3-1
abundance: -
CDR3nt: TGTGCCAGCAGCCAGGGCCCTAGCGCTTCCTACAATGAGCAGTTCTTC
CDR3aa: CASSQGPSASYNEQFF

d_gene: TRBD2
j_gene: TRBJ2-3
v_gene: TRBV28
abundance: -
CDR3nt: TGTGCCAGCACCGATAGACTAGCGGGAGCAGGGGATACGCAGTATTTT
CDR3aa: CASTDRLAGAGDTQYF

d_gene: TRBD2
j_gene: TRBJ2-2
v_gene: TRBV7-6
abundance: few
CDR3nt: TGTGCCAGCAGCTTAGCGTCGACTAGCGGGAGAACCGGGGAGCTGTTTTTT
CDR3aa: CASSLASTSGRTGELFF

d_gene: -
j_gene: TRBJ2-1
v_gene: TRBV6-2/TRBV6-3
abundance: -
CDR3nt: TGTGCCAGCAGCCGAACAAGCAATGAGCAGTTCTTC
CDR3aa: CASSRTSNEQFF

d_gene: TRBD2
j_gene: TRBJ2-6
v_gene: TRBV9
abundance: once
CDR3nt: TGTGCCAGTGGAAATAGCGGGATTAGCTCTGGGGCCAACGTCCTGACTTTC
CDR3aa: CASGNSGISSGANVLTF

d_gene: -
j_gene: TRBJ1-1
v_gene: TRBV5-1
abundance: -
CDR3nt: TGCGCCAGCAGCACGGACGGGAACACTGAAGCTTTCTTT
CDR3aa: CASSTDGNTEAFF

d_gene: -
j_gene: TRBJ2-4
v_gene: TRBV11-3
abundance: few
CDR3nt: TGTGCCAGCAGCTCACCGGGTCACTTAGCCAAAAACATTCAGTACTTC
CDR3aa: CASSSPGHLAKNIQYF

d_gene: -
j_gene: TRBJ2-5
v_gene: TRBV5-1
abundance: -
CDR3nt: TGCGCCAGCAGCGGACGCCAGGGAAGGTACCAAGAGACCCAGTACTTC
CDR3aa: CASSGRQGRYQETQYF

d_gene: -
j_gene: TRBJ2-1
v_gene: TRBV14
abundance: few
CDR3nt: TGTGCCAGCAGCCAAGATTTGGGCGCCAGCTCCTACAATGAGCAGTTCTTC
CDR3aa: CASSQDLGASSYNEQFF

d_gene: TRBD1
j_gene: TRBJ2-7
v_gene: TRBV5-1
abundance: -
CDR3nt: TGCGCCAGCAGCAACGACAGGGTTGGCGAGCAGTACTTC
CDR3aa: CASSNDRVGEQYF

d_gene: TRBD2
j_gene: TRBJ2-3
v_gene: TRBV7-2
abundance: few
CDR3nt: TGTGCCAGCAGCCCCCAGGCGGGAGGATCAGATACGCAGTATTTT
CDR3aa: CASSPQAGGSDTQYF

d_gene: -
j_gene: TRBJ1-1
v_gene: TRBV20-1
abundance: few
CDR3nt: TGCAGTGCTGTGAAACGCTCGTACACTGAAGCTTTCTTT
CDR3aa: CSAVKRSYTEAFF

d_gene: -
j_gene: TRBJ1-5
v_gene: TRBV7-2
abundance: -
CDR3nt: TGTGCCAGCAGCCTTCGACAGGTAGATCAGCCCCAGCATTTT
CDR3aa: CASSLRQVDQPQHF

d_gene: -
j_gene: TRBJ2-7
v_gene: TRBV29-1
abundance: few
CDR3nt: TGCAGCGTTGGTGGCTGGAGTACTGGAGAGCAGTACTTC
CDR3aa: CSVGGWSTGEQYF

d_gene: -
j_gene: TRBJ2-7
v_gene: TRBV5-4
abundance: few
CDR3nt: TGTGCCAGCAGCTTGGATCAGGGCGCCTACGAGCAGTACTTC
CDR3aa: CASSLDQGAYEQYF

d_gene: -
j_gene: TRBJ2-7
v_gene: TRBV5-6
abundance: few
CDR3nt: TGTGCCAGCAGCCTCGACATGGATACCTACGAGCAGTACTTC
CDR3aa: CASSLDMDTYEQYF

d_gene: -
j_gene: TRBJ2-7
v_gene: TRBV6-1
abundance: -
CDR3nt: TGTGCCAGCAGTGAATTCAGCGTTGAGTACTTC
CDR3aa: CASSEFSVEYF

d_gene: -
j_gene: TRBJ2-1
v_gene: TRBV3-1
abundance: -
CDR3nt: TGTGCCAGCAGCCAGGTAGTCAATGAGCAGTTCTTC
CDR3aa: CASSQVVNEQFF

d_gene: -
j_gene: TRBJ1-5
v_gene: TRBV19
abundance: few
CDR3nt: TGTGCCAGTAGTTCCCGACAGGCCCAAGGGGCCCAGCATTTT
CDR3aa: CASSSRQAQGAQHF

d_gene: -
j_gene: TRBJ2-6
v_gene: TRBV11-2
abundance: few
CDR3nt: TGTGCCAGCAGCTTAGCGCCAGGGTGGGTCCTGACTTTC
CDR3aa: CASSLAPGWVLTF

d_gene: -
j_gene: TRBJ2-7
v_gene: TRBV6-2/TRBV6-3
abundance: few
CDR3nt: TGTGCCAGCTCCTTACTAGACGGCAGGGACCACGAGCAGTACTTC
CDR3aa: CASSLLDGRDHEQYF

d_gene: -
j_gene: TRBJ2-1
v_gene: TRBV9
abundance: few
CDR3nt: TGTGCCAGCAGCGTAGTTGCGGAAGGGTGGGATGAGCAGTTCTTC
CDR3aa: CASSVVAEGWDEQFF

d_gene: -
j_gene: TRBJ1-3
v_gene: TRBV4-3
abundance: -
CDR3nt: TGCGCCAGCAGCCAAGACCACGGGGAGGGGGCTGGAAACACCATATATTTT
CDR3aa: CASSQDHGEGAGNTIYF

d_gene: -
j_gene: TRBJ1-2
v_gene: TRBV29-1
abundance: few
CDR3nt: TGCAGCGGCCGCTTAGCTAACTATGGCTACACCTTC
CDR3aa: CSGRLANYGYTF

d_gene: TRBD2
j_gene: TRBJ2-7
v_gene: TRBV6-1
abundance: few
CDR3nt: TGTGCCAGCAGTAGAGGCGGGGGATACGAGCAGTACTTC
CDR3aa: CASSRGGGYEQYF

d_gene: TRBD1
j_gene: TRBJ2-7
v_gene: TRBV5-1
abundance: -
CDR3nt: TGCGCCAGCACCAAGGGGGCAGGCTCCTACGAGCAGTACTTC
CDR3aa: CASTKGAGSYEQYF

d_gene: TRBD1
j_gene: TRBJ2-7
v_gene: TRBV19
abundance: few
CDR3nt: TGTGCCAGTAGTGTCGGACAGGGGATCCAGTACTTC
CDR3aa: CASSVGQGIQYF

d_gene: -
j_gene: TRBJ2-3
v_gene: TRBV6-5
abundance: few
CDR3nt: TGTGCCAGCAGTTACTCGGGCGCCCTCACCACAGATACGCAGTATTTT
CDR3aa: CASSYSGALTTDTQYF

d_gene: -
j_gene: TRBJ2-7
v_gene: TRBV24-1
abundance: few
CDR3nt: TGTGCCACCAGTTTCCAGGGGTTCCACGAGCAGTACTTC
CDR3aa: CATSFQGFHEQYF

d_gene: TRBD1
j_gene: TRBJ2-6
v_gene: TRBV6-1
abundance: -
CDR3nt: TGTGCCAGCCTGCCGGGACAGAGTTCATCCTCTGGGGCCAACGTCCTGACTTTC
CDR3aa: CASLPGQSSSSGANVLTF

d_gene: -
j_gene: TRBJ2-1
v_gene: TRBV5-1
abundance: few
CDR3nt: TGCGCCAGCAGCTTGGGAGAGGTCGCCTACAATGAGCAGTTCTTC
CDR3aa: CASSLGEVAYNEQFF

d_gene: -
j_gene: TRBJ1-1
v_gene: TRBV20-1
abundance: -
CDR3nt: TGCAGTGCTGAGACAGCAAACACTGAAGCTTTCTTT
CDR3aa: CSAETANTEAFF

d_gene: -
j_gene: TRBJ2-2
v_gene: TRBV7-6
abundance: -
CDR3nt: TGTGCCAGCAGCCGGCAGGGGGGTAACGGGGAGCTGTTTTTT
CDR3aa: CASSRQGGNGELFF

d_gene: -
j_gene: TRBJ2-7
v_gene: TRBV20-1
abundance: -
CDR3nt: TGCAGTGCTAGAGATGGACGCAGCCCCACCTACGAGCAGTACTTC
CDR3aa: CSARDGRSPTYEQYF

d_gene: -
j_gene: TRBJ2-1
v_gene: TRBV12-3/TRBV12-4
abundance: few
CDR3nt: TGTGCCAGCAGTTTCGACTGGGGGAATGAGCAGTTCTTC
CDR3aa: CASSFDWGNEQFF

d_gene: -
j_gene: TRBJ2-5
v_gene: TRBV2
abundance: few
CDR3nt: TGTGCCAGCAACTCGGAAGAGACCCAGTACTTC
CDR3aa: CASNSEETQYF

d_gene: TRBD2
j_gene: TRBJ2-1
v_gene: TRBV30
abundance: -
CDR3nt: TGTGCCTGGAGTGCCGCTAGCGGTAGCTCCTACAATGAGCAGTTCTTC
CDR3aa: CAWSAASGSSYNEQFF

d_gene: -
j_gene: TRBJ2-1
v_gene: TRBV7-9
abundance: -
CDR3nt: TGTGCCAGCAGCTTAGCATTTCGTAGGGCTGAGCAGTTCTTC
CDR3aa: CASSLAFRRAEQFF

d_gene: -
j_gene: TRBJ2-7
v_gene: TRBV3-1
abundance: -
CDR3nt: TGTGCCAGCAGCTTCGGGACTTTCTACGAGCAGTACTTC
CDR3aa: CASSFGTFYEQYF

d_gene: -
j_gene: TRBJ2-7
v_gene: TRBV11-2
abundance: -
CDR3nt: TGTGCCAGCAGCTTAGTATTGGACTACGAGCAGTACTTC
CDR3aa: CASSLVLDYEQYF

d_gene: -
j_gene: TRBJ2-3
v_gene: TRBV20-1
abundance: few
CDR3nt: TGCAGTGCCAGGGACTCCCTCACAGATACGCAGTATTTT
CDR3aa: CSARDSLTDTQYF

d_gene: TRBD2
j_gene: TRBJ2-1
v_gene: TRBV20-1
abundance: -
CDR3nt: TGCAGTGCTAGAGATCTCGGGACTAGCGGGAGGTCTGAGCAGTTCTTC
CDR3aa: CSARDLGTSGRSEQFF

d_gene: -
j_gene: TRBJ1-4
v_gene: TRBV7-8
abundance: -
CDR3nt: TGTGCCAGCAGCCCCCCGACCTCGAGGAATGAAAAACTGTTTTTT
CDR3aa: CASSPPTSRNEKLFF

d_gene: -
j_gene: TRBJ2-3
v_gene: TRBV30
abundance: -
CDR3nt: TGTGCCTGGGCCAGGACAGCCTTCACAGATACGCAGTATTTT
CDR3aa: CAWARTAFTDTQYF

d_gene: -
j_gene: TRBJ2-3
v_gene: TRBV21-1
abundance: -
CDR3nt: TGTGCCAGCATCAAACTAGCGGGATCAGATACGCAGTATTTT
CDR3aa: CASIKLAGSDTQYF